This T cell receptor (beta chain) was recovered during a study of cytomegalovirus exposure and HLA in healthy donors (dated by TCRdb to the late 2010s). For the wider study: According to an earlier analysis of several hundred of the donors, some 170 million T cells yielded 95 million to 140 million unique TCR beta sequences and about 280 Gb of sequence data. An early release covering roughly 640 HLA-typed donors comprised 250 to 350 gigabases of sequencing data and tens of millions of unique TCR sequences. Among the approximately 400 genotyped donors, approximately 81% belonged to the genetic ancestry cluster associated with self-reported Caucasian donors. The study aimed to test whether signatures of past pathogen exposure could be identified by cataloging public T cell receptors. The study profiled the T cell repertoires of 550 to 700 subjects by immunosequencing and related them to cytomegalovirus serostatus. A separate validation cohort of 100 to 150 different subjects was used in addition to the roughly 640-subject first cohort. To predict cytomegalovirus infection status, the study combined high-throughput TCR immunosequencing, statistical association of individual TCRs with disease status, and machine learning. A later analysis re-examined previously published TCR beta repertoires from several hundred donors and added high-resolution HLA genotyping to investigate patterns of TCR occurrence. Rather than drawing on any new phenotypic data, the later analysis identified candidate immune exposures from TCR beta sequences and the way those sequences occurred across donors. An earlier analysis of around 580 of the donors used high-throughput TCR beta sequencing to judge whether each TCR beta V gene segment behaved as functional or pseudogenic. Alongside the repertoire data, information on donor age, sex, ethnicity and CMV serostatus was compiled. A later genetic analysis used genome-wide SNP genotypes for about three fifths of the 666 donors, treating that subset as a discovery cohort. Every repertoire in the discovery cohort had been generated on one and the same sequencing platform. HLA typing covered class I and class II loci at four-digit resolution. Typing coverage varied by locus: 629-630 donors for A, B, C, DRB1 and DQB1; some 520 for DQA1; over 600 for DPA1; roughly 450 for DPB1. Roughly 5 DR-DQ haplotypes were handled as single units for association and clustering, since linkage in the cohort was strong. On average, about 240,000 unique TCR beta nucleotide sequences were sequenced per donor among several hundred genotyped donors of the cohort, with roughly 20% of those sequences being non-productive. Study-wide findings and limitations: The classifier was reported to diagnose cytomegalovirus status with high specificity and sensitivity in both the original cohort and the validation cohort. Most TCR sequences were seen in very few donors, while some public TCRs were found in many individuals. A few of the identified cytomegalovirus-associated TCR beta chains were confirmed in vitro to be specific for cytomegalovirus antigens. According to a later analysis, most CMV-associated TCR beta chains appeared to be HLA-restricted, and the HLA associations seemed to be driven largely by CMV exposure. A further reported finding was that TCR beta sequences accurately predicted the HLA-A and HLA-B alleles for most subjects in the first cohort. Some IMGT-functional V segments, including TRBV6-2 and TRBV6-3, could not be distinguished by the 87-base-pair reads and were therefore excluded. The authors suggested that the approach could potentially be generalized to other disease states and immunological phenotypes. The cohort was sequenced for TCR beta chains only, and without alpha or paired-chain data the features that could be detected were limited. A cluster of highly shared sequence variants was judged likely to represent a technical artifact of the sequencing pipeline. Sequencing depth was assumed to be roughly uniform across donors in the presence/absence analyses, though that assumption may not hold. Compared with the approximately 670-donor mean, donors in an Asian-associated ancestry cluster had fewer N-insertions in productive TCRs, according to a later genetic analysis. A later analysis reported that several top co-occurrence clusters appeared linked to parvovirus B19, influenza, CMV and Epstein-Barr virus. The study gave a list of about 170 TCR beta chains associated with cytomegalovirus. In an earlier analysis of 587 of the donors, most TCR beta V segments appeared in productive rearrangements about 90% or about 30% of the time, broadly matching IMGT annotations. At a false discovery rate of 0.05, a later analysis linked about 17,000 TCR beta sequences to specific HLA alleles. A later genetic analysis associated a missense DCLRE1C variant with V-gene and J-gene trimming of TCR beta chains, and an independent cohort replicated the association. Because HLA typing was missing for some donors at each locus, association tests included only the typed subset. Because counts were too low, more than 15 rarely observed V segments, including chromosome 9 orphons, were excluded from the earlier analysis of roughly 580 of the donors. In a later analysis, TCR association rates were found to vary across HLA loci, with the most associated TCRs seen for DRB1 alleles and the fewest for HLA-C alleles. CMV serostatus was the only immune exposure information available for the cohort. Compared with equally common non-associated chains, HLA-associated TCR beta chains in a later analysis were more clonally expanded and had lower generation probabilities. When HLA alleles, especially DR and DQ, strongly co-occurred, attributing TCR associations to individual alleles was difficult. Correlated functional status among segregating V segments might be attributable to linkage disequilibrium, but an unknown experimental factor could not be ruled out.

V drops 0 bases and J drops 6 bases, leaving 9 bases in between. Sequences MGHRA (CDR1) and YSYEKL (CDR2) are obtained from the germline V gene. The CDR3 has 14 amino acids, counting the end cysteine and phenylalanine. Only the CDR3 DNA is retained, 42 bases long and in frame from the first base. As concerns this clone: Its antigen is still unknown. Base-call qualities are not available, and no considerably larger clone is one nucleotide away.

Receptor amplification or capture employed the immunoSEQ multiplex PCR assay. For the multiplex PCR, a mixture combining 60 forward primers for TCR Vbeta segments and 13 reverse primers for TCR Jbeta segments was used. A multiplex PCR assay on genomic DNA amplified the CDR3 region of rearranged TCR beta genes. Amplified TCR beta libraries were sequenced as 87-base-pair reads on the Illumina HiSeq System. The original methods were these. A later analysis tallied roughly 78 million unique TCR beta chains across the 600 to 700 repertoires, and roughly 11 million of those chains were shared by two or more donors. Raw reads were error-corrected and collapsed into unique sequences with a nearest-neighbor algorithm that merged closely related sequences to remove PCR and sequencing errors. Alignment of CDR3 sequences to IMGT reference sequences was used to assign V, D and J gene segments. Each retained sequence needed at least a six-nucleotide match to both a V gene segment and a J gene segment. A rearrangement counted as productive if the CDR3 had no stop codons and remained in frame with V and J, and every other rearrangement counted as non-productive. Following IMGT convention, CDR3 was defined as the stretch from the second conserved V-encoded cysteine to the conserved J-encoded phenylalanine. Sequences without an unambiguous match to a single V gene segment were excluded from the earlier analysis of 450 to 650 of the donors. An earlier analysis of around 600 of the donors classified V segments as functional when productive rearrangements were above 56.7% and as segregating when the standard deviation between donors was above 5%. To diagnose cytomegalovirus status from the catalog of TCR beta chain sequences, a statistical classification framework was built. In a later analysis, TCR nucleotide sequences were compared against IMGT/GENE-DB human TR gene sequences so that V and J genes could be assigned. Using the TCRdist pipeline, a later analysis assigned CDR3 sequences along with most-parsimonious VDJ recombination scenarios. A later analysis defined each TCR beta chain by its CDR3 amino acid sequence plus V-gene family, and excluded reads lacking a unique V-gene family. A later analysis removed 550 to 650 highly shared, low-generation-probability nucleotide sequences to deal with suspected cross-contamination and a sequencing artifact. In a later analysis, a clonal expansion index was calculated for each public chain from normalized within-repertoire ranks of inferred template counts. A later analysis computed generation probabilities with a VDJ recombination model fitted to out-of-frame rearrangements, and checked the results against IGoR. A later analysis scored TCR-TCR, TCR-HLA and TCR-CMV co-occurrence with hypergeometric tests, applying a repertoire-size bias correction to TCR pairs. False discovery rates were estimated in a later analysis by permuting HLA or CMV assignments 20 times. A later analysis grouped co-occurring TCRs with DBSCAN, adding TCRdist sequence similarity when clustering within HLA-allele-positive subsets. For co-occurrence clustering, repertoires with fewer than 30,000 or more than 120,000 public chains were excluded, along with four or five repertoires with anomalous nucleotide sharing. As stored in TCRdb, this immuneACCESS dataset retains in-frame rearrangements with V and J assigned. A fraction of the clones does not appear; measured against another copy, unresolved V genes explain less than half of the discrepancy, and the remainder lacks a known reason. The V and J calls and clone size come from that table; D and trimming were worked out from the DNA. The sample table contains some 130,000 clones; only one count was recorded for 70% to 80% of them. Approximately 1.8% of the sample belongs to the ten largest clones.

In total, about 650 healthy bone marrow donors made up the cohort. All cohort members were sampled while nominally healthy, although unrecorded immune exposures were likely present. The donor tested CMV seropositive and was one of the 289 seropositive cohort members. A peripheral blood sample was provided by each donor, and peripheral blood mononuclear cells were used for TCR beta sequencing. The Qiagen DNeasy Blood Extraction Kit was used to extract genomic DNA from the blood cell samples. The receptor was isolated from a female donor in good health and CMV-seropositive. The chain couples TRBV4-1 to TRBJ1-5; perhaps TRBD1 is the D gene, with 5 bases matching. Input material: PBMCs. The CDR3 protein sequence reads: CASSQDRGSQPQHF. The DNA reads TGCGCCAGCAGCCAAGATCGGGGGAGTCAGCCCCAGCATTTT.